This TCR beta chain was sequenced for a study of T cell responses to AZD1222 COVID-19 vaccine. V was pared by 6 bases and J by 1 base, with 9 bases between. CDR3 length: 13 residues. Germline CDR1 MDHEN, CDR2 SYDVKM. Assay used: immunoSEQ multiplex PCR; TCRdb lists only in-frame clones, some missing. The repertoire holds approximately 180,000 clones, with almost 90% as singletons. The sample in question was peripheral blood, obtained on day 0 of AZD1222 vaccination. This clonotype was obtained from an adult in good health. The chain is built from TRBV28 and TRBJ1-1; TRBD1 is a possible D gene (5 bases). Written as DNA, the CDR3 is TGTGCCAGCAGAAGGGACTCGAACACTGAAGCTTTCTTT. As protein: CASRRDSNTEAFF.